This TCR beta chain was profiled in a study of blood T cell repertoires in COVID-19. Study summary: The study drew acute and convalescent COVID-19 samples from the United States, Italy and Spain.

This CDR3 has 18 residues. V dropped 3 bases and J dropped 2; count of bases not matched to a gene: 13. Per germline, CDR1 LGHNA and CDR2 YNFKEQ. As originally analysed: Amplifying reference gene primers gave estimates of nucleated cell counts. Using immunoSEQ multiplex PCR, the repertoire was profiled, and TCRdb retains in-frame clones only, with some absent. The V and J calls and the clone size are those of that table, but D and trimming were determined from the DNA. Among 200,000 to 250,000 clones listed, approximately 77% were seen once. The V and J genes are TRBV4-2 and TRBJ2-3; 8 bases map to TRBD2. The sample taken for sequencing was peripheral blood. The TCR comes from a woman older than 75 with acute or convalescent COVID-19. The CDR3 sequence: CASSQASGRGPFTDTQYF. The CDR3 DNA reads TGTGCCAGCAGCCAGGCTAGCGGGCGGGGACCTTTCACAGATACGCAGTATTTT.